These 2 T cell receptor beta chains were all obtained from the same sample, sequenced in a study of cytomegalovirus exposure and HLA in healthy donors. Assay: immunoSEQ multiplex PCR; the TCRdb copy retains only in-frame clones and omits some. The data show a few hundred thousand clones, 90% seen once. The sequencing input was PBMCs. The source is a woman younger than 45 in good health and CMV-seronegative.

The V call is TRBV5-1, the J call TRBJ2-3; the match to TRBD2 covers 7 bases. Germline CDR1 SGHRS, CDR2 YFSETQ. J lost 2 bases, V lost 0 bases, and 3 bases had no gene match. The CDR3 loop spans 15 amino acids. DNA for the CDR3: TGCGCCAGCAGCTTGGCTAGCGGTTTCACAGATACGCAGTATTTT. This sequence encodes CASSLASGFTDTQYF. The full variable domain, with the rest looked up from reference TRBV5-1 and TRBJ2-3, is KAGVTQTPRYLIKTRGQQVTLSCSPISGHRSVSWYQQTPGQGLQFLFEYFSETQRNKGNFPGRFSGRQFSNSRSEMNVSTLELGDSALYLCASSLASGFTDTQYFGPGTRLTVL.

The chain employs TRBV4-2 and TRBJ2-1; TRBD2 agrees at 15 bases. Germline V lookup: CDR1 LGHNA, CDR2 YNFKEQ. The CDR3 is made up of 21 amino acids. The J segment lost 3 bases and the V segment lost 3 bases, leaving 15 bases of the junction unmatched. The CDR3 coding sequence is TGTGCCAGCAGCCATCCGCCACCGGGACTAGCGGGAGGCCTTCGCTACAATGAGCAGTTCTTC. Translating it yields CASSHPPPGLAGGLRYNEQFF.